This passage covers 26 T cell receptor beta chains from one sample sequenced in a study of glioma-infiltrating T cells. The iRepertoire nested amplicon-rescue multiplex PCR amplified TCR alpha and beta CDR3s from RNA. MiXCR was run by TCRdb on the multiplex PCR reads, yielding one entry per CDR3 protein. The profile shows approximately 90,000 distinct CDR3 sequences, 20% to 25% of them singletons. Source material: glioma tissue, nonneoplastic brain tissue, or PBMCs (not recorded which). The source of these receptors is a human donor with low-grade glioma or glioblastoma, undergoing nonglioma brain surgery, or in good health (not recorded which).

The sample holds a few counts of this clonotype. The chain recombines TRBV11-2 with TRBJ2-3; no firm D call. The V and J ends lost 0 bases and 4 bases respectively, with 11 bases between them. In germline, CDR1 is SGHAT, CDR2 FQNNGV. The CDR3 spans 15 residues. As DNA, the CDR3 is TGTGCCAGCAGCTTAGATACACGGATCGCAGATACGCAGTATTTT. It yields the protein CASSLDTRIADTQYF. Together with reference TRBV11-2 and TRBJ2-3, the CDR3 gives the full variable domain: EAGVAQSPRYKIIEKRQSVAFWCNPISGHATLYWYQQILGQGPKLLIQFQNNGVVDDSQLPKDRFSAERLKGVDSTLKIQPAKLEDSAVYLCASSLDTRIADTQYFGPGTRLTVL.

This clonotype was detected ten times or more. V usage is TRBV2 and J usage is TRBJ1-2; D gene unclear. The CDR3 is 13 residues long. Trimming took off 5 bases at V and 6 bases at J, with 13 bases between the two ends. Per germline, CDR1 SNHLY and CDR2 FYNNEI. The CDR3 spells CASSMTPDDGYTF. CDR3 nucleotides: TGTGCCAGCAGTATGACTCCAGATGATGGCTACACCTTC.

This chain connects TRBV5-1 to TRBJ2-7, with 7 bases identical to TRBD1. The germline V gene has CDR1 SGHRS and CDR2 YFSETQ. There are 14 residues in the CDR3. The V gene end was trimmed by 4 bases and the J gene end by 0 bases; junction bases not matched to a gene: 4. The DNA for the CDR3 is TGCGCCAGCAGCACGACAGGGAGCTCCTACGAGCAGTACTTC. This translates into CASSTTGSSYEQYF.

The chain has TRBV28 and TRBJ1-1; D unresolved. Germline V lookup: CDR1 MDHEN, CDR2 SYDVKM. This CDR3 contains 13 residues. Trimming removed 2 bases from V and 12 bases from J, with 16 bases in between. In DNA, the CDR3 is TGTGCCAGCAGTTTAAAACTGAACAAGGAAACTTTCTTT. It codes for CASSLKLNKETFF.

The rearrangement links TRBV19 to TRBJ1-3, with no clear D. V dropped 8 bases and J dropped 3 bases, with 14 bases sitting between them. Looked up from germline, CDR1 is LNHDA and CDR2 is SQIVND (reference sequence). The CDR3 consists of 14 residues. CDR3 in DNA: TGTGCCAGTGCCGATTTCGGCCTTGGAAACACCATATATTTT. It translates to CASADFGLGNTIYF.

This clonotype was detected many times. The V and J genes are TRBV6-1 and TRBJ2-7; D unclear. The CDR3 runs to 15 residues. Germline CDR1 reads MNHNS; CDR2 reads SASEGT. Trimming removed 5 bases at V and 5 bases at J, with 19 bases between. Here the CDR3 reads CASSPLLPLRNEQYF. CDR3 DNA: TGTGCCAGCAGTCCCCTACTCCCCCTTAGGAACGAGCAGTACTTC.

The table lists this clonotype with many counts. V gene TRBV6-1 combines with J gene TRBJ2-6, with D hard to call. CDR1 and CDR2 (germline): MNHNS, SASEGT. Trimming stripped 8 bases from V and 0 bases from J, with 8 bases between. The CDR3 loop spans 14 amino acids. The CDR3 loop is CASCRSSGANVLTF. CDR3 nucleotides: TGTGCCAGCTGCAGGTCCTCTGGGGCCAACGTCCTGACTTTC.

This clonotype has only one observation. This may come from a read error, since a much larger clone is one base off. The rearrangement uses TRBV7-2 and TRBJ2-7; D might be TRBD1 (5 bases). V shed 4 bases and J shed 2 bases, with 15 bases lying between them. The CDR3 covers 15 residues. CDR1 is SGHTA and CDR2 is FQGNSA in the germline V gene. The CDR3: CASSSPPRQTYEQYF. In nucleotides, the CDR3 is TGTGCCAGCAGCTCCCCCCCCCGACAGACCTACGAGCAGTACTTC.

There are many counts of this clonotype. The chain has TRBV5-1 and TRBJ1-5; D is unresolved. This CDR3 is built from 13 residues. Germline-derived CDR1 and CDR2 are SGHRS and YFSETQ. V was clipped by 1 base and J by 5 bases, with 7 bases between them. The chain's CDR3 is CASSLNGYQPQHF. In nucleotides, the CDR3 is TGCGCCAGCAGCTTGAACGGATATCAGCCCCAGCATTTT.

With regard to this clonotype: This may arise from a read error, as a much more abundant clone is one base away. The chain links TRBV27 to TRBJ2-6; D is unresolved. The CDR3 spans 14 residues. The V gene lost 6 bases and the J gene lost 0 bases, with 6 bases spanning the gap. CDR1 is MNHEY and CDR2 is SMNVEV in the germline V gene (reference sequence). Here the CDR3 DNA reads TGTGCCAGCAGGGGTTTCTCTGGGGCCAACGTCCTGACTTTC. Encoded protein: CASRGFSGANVLTF.

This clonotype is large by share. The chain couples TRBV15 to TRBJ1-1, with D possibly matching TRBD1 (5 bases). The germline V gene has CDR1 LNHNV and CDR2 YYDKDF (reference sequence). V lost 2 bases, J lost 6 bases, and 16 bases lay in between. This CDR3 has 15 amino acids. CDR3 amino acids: CATSRFVGGLAEAFF. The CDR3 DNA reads TGTGCCACCAGCAGATTCGTGGGGGGGTTGGCTGAAGCTTTCTTT.

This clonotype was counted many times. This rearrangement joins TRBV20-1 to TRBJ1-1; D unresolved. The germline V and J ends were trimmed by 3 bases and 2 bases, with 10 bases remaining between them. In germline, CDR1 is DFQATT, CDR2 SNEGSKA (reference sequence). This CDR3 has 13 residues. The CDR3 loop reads CSASEHPNTEAFF. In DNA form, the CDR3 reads TGCAGTGCTAGCGAACACCCAAACACTGAAGCTTTCTTT.

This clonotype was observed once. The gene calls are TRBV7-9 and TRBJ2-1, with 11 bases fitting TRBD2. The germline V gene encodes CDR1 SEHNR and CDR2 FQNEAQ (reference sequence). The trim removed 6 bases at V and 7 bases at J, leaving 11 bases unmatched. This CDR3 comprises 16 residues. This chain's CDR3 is CASRRLTSGADNEQFF. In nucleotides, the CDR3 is TGTGCCAGCAGGCGTCTGACTAGCGGGGCAGATAATGAGCAGTTCTTC.

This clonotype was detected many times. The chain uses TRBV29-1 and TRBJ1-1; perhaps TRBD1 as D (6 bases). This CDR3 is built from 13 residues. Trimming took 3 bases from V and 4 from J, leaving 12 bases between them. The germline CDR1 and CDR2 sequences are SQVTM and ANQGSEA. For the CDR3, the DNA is TGCAGCGTTGACAAGACAGGTAGCACTGAAGCTTTCTTT. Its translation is CSVDKTGSTEAFF.

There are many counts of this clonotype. CDR3 loop: CASCSRVPNTEAFF. CDR3 bases: TGTGCCAGCTGTTCCCGGGTCCCGAACACTGAAGCTTTCTTT. The chain recombines TRBV6-1 with TRBJ1-1; no firm D call. Per the germline V gene, CDR1 is MNHNS and CDR2 is SASEGT. CDR3 length: 14 residues. The germline V and J ends were trimmed by 8 bases and 1 base, with 14 bases remaining between them.

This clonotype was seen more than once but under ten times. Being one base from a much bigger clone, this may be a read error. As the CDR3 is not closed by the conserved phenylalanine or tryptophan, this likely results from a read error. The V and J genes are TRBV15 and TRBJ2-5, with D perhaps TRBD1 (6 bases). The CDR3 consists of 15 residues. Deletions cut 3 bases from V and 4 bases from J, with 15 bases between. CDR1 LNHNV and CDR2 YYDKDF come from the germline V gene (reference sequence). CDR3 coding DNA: TGTGCCACCAGCAGGGAAACAGGGAATGGAGAGACCCAGTACTCC. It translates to CATSRETGNGETQYS.

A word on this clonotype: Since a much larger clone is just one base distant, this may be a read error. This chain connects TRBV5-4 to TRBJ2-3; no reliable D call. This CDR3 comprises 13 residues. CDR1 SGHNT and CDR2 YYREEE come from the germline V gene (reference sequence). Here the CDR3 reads CASSFSYTDRQYF. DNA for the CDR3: TGTGCCAGCAGCTTTTCATACACAGATAGGCAGTATTTT.

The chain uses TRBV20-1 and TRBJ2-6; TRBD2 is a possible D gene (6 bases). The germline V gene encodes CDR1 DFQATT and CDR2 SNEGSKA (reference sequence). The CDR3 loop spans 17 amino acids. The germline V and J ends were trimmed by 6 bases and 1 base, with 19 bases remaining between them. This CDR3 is CSAPGWQGGSGANVLTF. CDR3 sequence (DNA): TGCAGTGCCCCTGGTTGGCAGGGAGGTTCTGGGGCCAACGTCCTGACTTTC.

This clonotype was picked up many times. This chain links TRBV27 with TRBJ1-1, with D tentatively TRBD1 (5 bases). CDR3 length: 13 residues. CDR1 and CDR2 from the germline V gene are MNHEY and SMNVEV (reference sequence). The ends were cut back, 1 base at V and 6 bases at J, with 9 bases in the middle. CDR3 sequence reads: CASSLFWGAEAFF. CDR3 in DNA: TGTGCCAGCAGTTTATTTTGGGGGGCTGAAGCTTTCTTT.

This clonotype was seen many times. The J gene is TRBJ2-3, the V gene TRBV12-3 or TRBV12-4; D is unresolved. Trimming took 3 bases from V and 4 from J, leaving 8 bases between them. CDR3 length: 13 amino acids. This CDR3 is CASSFRSADTQYF. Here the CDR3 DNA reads TGTGCCAGCAGTTTTCGGTCTGCAGATACGCAGTATTTT.

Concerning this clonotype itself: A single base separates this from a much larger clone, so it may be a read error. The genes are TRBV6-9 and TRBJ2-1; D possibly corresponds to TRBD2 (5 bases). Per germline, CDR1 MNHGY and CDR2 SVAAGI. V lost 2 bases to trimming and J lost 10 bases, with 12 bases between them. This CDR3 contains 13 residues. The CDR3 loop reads CASSYPGSYEQFF. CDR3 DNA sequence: TGTGCCAGCAGTTATCCGGGGTCCTACGAGCAGTTCTTC.

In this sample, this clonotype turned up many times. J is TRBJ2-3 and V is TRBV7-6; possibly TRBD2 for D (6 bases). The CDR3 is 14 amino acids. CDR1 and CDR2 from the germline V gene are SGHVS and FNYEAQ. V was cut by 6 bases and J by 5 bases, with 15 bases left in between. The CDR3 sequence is CASSVTREVDTQYF. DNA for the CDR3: TGTGCCAGCAGTGTAACCAGGGAGGTAGATACGCAGTATTTT.

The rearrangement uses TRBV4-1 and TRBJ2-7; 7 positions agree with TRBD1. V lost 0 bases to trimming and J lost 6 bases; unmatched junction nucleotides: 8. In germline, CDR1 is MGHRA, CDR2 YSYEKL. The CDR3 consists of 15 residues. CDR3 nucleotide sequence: TGCGCCAGCAGCCAAGAAGGGACAGTCGGGCGCGAGCAGTACTTC. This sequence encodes CASSQEGTVGREQYF.

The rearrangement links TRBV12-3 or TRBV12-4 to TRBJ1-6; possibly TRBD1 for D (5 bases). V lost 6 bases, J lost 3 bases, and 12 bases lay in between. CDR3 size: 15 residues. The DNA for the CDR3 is TGTGCCAGCAGCGCAGGGACCCTCTATAATTCACCCCTCCACTTT. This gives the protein CASSAGTLYNSPLHF.

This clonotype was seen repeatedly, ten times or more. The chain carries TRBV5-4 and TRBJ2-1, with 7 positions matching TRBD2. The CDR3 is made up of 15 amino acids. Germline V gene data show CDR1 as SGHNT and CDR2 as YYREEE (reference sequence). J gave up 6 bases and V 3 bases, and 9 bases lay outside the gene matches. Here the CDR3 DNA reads TGTGCCAGCAGCTCCGGACTAGGTCCCCCCAATGAGCAGTTCTTC. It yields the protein CASSSGLGPPNEQFF.

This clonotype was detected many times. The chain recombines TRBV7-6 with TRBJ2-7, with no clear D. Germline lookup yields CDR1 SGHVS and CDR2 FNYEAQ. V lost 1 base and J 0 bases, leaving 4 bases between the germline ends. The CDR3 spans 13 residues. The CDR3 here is CASSLEDSYEQYF. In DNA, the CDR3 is TGTGCCAGCAGCTTAGAGGACTCCTACGAGCAGTACTTC.